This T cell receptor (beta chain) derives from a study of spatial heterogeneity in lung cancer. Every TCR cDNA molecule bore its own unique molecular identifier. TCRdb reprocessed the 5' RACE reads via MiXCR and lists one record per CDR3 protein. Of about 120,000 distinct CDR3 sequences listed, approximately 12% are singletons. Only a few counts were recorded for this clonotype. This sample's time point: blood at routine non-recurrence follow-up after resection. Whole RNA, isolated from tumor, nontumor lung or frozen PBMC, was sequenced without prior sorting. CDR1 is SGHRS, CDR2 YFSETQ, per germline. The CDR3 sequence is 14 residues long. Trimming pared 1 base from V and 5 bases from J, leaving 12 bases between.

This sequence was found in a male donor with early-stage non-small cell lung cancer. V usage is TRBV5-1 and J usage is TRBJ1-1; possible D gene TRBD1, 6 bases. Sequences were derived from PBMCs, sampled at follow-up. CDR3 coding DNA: TGCGCCAGCAGCTTGCTGGGGGCGCAGACTGAAGCTTTCTTT. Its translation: CASSLLGAQTEAFF. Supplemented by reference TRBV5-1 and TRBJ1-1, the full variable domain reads KAGVTQTPRYLIKTRGQQVTLSCSPISGHRSVSWYQQTPGQGLQFLFEYFSETQRNKGNFPGRFSGRQFSNSRSEMNVSTLELGDSALYLCASSLLGAQTEAFFGQGTRLTVV.